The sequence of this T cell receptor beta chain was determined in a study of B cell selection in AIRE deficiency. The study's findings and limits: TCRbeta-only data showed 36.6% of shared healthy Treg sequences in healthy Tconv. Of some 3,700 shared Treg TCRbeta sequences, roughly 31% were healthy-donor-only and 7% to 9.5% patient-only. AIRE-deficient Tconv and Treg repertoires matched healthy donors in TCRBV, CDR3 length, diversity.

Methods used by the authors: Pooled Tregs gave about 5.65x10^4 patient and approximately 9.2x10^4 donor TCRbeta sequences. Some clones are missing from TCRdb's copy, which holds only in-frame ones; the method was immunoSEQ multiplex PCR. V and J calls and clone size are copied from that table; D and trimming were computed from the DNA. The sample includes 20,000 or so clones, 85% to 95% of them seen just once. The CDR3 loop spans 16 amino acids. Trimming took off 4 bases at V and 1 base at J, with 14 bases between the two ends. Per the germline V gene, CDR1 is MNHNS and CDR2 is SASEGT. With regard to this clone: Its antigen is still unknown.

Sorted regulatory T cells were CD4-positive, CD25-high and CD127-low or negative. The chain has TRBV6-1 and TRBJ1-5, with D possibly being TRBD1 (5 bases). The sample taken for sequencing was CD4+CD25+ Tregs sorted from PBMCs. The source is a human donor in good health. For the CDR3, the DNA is TGTGCCAGCAGTGGCCCGGGGGGTGGAAGCAATCAGCCCCAGCATTTT. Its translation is CASSGPGGGSNQPQHF.